This record concerns one T cell receptor beta chain sequence. Its antigen is not identified. This CDR3 spans 15 amino acids. Germline CDR1 is LNHDA and CDR2 is SQIVND (reference sequence). V shed 5 bases and J 4 bases; nucleotides not matched to a gene: 4. This record comes from a study of cytomegalovirus exposure and HLA in healthy donors. Study results and caveats: Rare TCR sequences dominated, though some public TCRs recurred in many donors.

With 60 Vbeta and 13 Jbeta primers, the PCR was carried out. Sequenced by immunoSEQ multiplex PCR; TCRdb stores in-frame clones only, minus some. The sample shows around 150,000 clones, approximately 79% of them seen only once. The receptor was isolated from a man aged 40-49 years in good health and CMV-seropositive. What was sequenced was PBMCs. The V call is TRBV19, the J call TRBJ2-2; 10 positions match TRBD1. CDR3: CASSRGQGVTGELFF. The CDR3 DNA follows: TGTGCCAGTAGTCGTGGACAGGGGGTCACCGGGGAGCTGTTTTTT. Complete variable domain (other parts from reference TRBV19 and TRBJ2-2): DGGITQSPKYLFRKEGQNVTLSCEQNLNHDAMYWYRQDPGQGLRLIYYSQIVNDFQKGDIAEGYSVSREKKESFPLTVTSAQKNPTAFYLCASSRGQGVTGELFFGEGSRLTVL.